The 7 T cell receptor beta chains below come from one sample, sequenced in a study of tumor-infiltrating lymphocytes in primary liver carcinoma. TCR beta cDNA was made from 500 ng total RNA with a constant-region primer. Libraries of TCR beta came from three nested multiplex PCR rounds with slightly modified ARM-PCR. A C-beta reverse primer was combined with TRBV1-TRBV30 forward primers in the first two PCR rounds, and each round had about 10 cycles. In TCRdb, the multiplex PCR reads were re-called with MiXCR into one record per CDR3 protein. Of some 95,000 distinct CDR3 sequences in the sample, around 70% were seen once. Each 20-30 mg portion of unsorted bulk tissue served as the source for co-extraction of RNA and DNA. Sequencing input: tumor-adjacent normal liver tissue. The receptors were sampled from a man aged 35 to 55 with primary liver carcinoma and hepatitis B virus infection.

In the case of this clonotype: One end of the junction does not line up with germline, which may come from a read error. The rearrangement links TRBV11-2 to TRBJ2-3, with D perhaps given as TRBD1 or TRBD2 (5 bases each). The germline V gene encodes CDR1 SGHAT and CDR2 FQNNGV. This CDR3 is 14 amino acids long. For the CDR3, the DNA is TGTACCAGCAGCTTACGGGACCGCTCCTATACGCAATATTTT. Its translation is CTSSLRDRSYTQYF.

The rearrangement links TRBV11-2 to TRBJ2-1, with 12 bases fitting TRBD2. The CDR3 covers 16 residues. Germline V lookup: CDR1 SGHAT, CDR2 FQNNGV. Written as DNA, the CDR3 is TGTGACAACAGCTGGGCTAGCGGGAGGGACGACAATGAGCAGTTCTTC. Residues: CDNSWASGRDDNEQFF.

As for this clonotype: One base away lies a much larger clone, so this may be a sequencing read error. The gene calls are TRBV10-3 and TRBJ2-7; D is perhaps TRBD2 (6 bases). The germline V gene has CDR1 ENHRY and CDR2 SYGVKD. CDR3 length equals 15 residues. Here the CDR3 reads CAISESKEGPYDQYF. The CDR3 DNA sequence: TGTGCCATCAGTGAGTCGAAGGAGGGGCCCTACGACCAGTACTTC.

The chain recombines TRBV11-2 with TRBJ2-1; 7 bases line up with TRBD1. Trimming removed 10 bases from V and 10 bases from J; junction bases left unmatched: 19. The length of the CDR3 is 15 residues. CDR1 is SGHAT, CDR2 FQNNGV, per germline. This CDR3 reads CATSFRTGVQNEQFF. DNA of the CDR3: TGTGCCACTAGCTTCCGGACAGGAGTACAAAACGAGCAGTTCTTC.

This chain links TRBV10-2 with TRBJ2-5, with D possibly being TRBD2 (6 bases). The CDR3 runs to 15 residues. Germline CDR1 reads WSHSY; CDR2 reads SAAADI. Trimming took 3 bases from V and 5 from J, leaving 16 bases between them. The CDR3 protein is CASSDPGSRGETQYF. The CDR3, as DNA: TGCGCCAGCAGTGACCCGGGATCCCGGGGGGAGACCCAGTACTTC.

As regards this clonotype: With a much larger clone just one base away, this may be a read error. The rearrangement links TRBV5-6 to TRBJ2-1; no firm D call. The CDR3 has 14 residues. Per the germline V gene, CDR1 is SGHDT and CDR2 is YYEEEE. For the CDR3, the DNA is TGTGCCAGCAGCTTGGAGAACTCCTACAATGAGCGGTTCTTC. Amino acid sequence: CASSLENSYNERFF.

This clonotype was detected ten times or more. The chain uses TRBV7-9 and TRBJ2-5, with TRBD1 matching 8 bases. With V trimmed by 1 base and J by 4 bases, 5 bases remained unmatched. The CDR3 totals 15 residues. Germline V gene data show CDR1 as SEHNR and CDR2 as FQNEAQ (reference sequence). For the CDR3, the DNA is TGTGCCAGCAGCTTAGTCGCGACAGGGGCAGAGACCCAGTACTTC. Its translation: CASSLVATGAETQYF.